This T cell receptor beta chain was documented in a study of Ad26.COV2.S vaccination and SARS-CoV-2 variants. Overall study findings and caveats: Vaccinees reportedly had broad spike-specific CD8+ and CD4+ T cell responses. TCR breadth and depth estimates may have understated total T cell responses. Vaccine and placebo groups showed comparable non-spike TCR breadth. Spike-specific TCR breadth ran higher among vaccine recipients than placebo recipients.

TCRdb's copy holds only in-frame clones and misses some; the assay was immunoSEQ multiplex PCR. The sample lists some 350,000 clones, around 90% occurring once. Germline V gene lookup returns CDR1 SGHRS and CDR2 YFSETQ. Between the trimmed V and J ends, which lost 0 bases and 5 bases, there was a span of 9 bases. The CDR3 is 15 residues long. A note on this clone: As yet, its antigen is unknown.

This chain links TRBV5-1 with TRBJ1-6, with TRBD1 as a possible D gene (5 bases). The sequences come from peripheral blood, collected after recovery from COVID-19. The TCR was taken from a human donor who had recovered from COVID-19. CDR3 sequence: CASSLAPQDNSPLHF. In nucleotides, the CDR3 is TGCGCCAGCAGCTTGGCCCCACAGGATAATTCACCCCTCCACTTT.